This TCR beta chain emerged from a study of PD-1 blockade in mismatch repair-deficient tumors. The overall study: Patients had approximately 11 mismatch repair-deficient cancer types and were previously treated and progressing.

Study-wide results and limits: After pembrolizumab, tumor-resident clones rose rapidly, then generally contracted before radiologic responses.

Turning to this clone: Antigen unknown.

Here immunoSEQ multiplex PCR was the method, and the copy in TCRdb shows in-frame clones only, minus some. The sample includes 100,000 to 150,000 clones, 88% of them seen just once. The ends were cut back, 0 bases at V and 6 bases at J, with 12 bases in the middle. From germline, CDR1 is SGDLS and CDR2 YYNGEE. The CDR3 runs to 14 residues. Mismatch repair deficiency was confirmed in all patients, by PCR or immunohistochemistry. TCR sequencing covered three patients who responded to pembrolizumab. The sequencing here drew on peripheral blood, taken just under 74 weeks after starting pembrolizumab. This receptor was taken from an adult with mismatch repair-deficient cancer. The chain joins TRBV9 to TRBJ1-1; the D is unclear. The DNA of the CDR3 is TGTGCCAGCAGCGTAGGATCCGGTGGGGCTGAAGCTTTCTTT. It yields the protein CASSVGSGGAEAFF.